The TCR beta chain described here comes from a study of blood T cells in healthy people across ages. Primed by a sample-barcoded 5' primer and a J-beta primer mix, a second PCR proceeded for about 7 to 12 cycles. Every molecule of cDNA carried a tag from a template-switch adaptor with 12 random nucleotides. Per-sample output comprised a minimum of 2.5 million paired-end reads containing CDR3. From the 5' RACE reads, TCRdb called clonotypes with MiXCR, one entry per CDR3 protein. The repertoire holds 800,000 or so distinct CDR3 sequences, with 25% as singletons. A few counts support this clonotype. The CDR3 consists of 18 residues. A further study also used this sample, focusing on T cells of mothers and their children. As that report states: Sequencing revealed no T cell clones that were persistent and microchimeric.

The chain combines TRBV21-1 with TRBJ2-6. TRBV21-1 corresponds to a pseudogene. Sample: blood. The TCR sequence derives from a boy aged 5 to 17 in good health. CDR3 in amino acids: CASSKEAEASSGANVLTF. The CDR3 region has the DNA TGTGCCAGCAGCAAAGAGGCAGAGGCTAGCTCTGGGGCCAACGTCCTGACTTTC.